These 14 T cell receptor beta chains came from one sample sequenced in a study of T cells after yellow fever vaccination (dated by TCRdb to about 2019). The sample's treatment or condition label, in plain terms: live attenuated yellow fever vaccine strain. The library was made by 5' RACE. Reads for this sample came from an Illumina HiSeq 2500. The public reads were reanalyzed by TCRdb: fastp trimming at Q25, MiXCR alignment, in-frame beta chains only. Entries are consolidated by CDR3 protein sequence, retaining the most common genes and DNA. This sample gives 200,000 to 300,000 distinct CDR3 sequences in total; under 15% of them show up just once. Approximately 0.49% of the sample comes from the top ten. This specimen was CD4+ T cells sorted from PBMCs, taken 45 days after the yellow fever booster vaccination. The source is a young man who received the YFV17D yellow fever vaccine.

This chain uses TRBV5-1 with TRBJ2-2; 8 bases fit TRBD1. The CDR3 sequence is 14 residues long. V gave up 1 base and J gave up 5 bases; unmatched junction bases: 1. CDR1 is SGHRS and CDR2 is YFSETQ in the germline V gene. The DNA for the CDR3 is TGCGCCAGCAGCTTGTGGGACAGGACCGGGGAGCTGTTTTTT. It encodes CASSLWDRTGELFF.

This clonotype has only a few counts. This chain links TRBV5-1 with TRBJ2-1; 8 nucleotides line up with TRBD2. CDR1 and CDR2 (germline): SGHRS, YFSETQ. The CDR3 covers 15 residues. Trimming at V came to 0 bases and at J to 4 bases, leaving 3 bases not matched to a gene. CDR3 amino acids: CASSLEGLEYNEQFF. As DNA, the CDR3 is TGCGCCAGCAGCTTGGAGGGACTAGAGTACAATGAGCAGTTCTTC.

The chain uses TRBV5-1 and TRBJ2-1; D is perhaps TRBD2 (5 bases). This CDR3 has 15 amino acids. With 0 bases removed from V and 4 bases from J, the gap between germline ends came to 11 bases. Germline assignment: CDR1 SGHRS and CDR2 YFSETQ. The CDR3 DNA is TGCGCCAGCAGCTTGGATCGAGCGGATTACAATGAGCAGTTCTTC. Translating gives CASSLDRADYNEQFF.

This chain connects TRBV5-4 to TRBJ2-1; TRBD2 agrees at 11 bases. The CDR3 is made up of 15 amino acids. From germline, CDR1 is SGHNT and CDR2 YYREEE (reference sequence). The junction had 8 bases not matched to a gene; V was cut back by 3 bases and J by 9 bases. The CDR3 coding sequence is TGTGCCAGCAGCTATAGCGGGAGGGCCAGTAGTGAGCAGTTCTTC. It yields the protein CASSYSGRASSEQFF.

V and J are TRBV11-2 and TRBJ2-1; the D gene is possibly TRBD2 (5 bases). The V gene lost 0 bases and the J gene lost 8 bases, with 14 bases spanning the gap. The germline V gene encodes CDR1 SGHAT and CDR2 FQNNGV. The CDR3 contains 15 residues. Here the CDR3 reads CASSLDRVGVYEQFF. For the CDR3, the DNA is TGTGCCAGCAGCTTAGATCGGGTCGGGGTGTATGAGCAGTTCTTC.

This clonotype was seen more than once but under ten times. The chain has TRBV2 and TRBJ2-7; 7 nucleotides agree with TRBD1. V lost 10 bases and J lost 2; bases outside the gene matches: 8. Germline V CDR1 and CDR2: SNHLY, FYNNEI. The CDR3 consists of 13 residues. The CDR3, as DNA: TGTGCCACCCGGGACAGACCTACCTACGAGCAGTACTTC. Protein product: CATRDRPTYEQYF.

The genes are TRBV29-1 and TRBJ2-1; 8 bases agree with TRBD1. This CDR3 is 11 amino acids long. The V gene end was trimmed by 6 bases and the J gene end by 13 bases; junction bases not matched to a gene: 8. CDR1 is SQVTM, CDR2 ANQGSEA, per germline. The CDR3 region is CSVPRGPHQFF. Here the CDR3 DNA reads TGCAGCGTCCCCAGGGGGCCCCATCAGTTCTTC.

This clonotype has ten or more counts. The chain joins TRBV18 to TRBJ1-2, with D possibly matching TRBD1 (5 bases). V was pared by 2 bases and J by 10 bases, with 14 bases between. The CDR3 is made up of 13 amino acids. Germline V gives CDR1 KGHSH, CDR2 LQKENI. CDR3 amino acids: CASSPMGQGFYTF. In DNA, the CDR3 is TGTGCCAGCTCACCAATGGGGCAGGGTTTCTACACCTTC.

The rearrangement uses TRBV6-1 and TRBJ2-7; 13 nucleotides align to TRBD2. V lost 6 bases to trimming and J lost 7 bases; unmatched junction nucleotides: 12. This CDR3 has 16 residues. Germline V gene lookup returns CDR1 MNHNS and CDR2 SASEGT. The CDR3 nucleotides read TGTGCCAGCAGCCTGACTAGCGGGAGGCCCCCGGAGGAGCAGTACTTC. Protein product: CASSLTSGRPPEEQYF.

This chain connects TRBV7-9 to TRBJ1-1; possibly TRBD1 for D (6 bases). The germline gives CDR1 SEHNR, CDR2 FQNEAQ (reference sequence). V was shortened by 11 bases and J by 3 bases, with 19 bases between the two germline ends. This CDR3 is 14 amino acids long. CDR3 in amino acids: CAGGRGEWDTEAFF. The CDR3 coding sequence is TGTGCCGGGGGCAGGGGAGAGTGGGACACTGAAGCTTTCTTT.

This clonotype showed up many times. The V gene is TRBV20-1, the J gene TRBJ1-1; TRBD1 might be the D (6 bases). CDR1 DFQATT and CDR2 SNEGSKA come from the germline V gene (reference sequence). There are 14 residues in the CDR3. Trimming left V 6 bases short and J 1 base short, with 15 bases between. CDR3 residues: CSAQGGGGNTEAFF. The CDR3 DNA sequence: TGCAGTGCCCAAGGGGGGGGTGGGAACACTGAAGCTTTCTTT.

This clonotype was recorded a few times. V gene TRBV6-1 combines with J gene TRBJ2-1, with TRBD2 matching over 7 bases. Germline assignment: CDR1 MNHNS and CDR2 SASEGT. J was trimmed by 4 bases and V by 2 bases; bases with no gene match: 5. The CDR3 consists of 15 residues. The CDR3 spells CASSEQLAEYNEQFF. CDR3 nucleotides: TGTGCCAGCAGTGAACAGCTAGCGGAGTACAATGAGCAGTTCTTC.

The chain combines TRBV30 with TRBJ2-7, with a tentative D call TRBD1 (6 bases). Germline V CDR1 and CDR2: GTSNPN, SVGIG (reference sequence). CDR3 size: 14 residues. V shed 1 base and J shed 5 bases, with 15 bases lying between them. The DNA for the CDR3 is TGTGCCTGGAGTGAACAGGGCTGGGGTGACGAGCAGTACTTC. This codes for CAWSEQGWGDEQYF.

This clonotype showed up many times. This rearrangement joins TRBV27 to TRBJ2-7; 8 bases align to TRBD1. The CDR3 runs 16 residues. Germline V gene lookup returns CDR1 MNHEY and CDR2 SMNVEV (reference sequence). V was pared by 2 bases and J by 2 bases, with 8 bases of the junction left unmatched. The CDR3 is CASSLRVGQDTYEQYF. The CDR3, as DNA: TGTGCCAGCAGTTTAAGGGTGGGACAGGACACCTACGAGCAGTACTTC.